These T cell receptor beta chains were read from a single sample in a study of early T cells in non-severe SARS-CoV-2 infection. In TCRdb, the 5' RACE reads were re-called with MiXCR into one record per CDR3 protein. The sample has nearly 90,000 distinct CDR3 sequences, approximately 15% seen once. Sequencing input: whole blood. The source is an adult who was a healthcare worker with PCR-confirmed SARS-CoV-2 infection or an uninfected control (not recorded which). The CDR3 runs from the conserved cysteine through the conserved F or W. Fields, in order: clone size, J gene, D gene, V gene, CDR3 protein, CDR3 DNA. A D gene is named only where the DNA matches it firmly. A row's size may be missing; if present it is once, few, many or a size class.

few,TRBJ2-5,-,TRBV5-1,CASSPGGPGETQYF,TGCGCCAGCAGCCCCGGAGGGCCGGGAGAGACCCAGTACTTC
-,TRBJ2-7,TRBD2,TRBV12-3/TRBV12-4,CASSSGLAGGPDEQYF,TGTGCCAGCAGTTCCGGACTAGCGGGAGGGCCAGATGAGCAGTACTTC
many,TRBJ1-1,TRBD1,TRBV11-3,CASSLAAGQGNTEAFF,TGTGCCAGCAGCTTAGCTGCGGGACAGGGGAACACTGAAGCTTTCTTT
many,TRBJ1-1,-,TRBV20-1,CSARTDRLNTEAFF,TGCAGTGCTAGAACCGACAGGTTGAACACTGAAGCTTTCTTT
-,TRBJ2-1,-,TRBV18,CASSPPIVAISPQLYEQFF,TGTGCCAGCTCCCCGCCCATCGTAGCCATATCCCCCCAGTTGTATGAGCAGTTCTTC
-,TRBJ2-1,TRBD1,TRBV28,CASSPGQNNEQFF,TGTGCCAGCAGTCCGGGACAGAACAATGAGCAGTTCTTC
-,TRBJ2-7,-,TRBV6-6,CASTPEGSGSSSYEQYF,TGTGCCAGCACCCCTGAGGGGAGCGGTTCAAGCTCCTACGAGCAGTACTTC
few,TRBJ2-3,TRBD2,TRBV12-3/TRBV12-4,CASKLGLAGPDTQYF,TGTGCCAGCAAACTTGGACTAGCGGGGCCGGATACGCAGTATTTT
few,TRBJ2-2,-,TRBV12-3/TRBV12-4,CASSGMGGELFF,TGTGCCAGCAGTGGGATGGGGGGGGAGCTGTTTTTT
few,TRBJ2-3,TRBD2,TRBV4-2,CASSQGGLAGVSDTQYF,TGTGCCAGCAGCCAAGGAGGACTAGCGGGAGTGTCAGATACGCAGTATTTT
many,TRBJ2-7,-,TRBV27,CASSWGPYYEQYF,TGTGCCAGCAGTTGGGGACCCTACTACGAGCAGTACTTC
few,TRBJ2-1,TRBD2,TRBV15,CATGRASGWNEQFF,TGTGCCACAGGCCGGGCTAGCGGGTGGAATGAGCAGTTCTTC
-,TRBJ2-7,TRBD2,TRBV15,CATSRPGGYSYEQYF,TGTGCCACCAGCAGGCCCGGGGGGTACTCCTACGAGCAGTACTTC
few,TRBJ1-5,-,TRBV7-9,CASSPGPTNQPQHF,TGTGCCAGCAGCCCAGGACCCACCAATCAGCCCCAGCATTTT
-,TRBJ2-5,-,TRBV9,CASSRTRGETQYF,TGTGCCAGCAGCCGTACTAGGGGGGAGACCCAGTACTTC
-,TRBJ2-3,-,TRBV20-1,CSARIVRWSTDTQYF,TGCAGTGCTAGAATCGTGAGATGGAGCACAGATACGCAGTATTTT
-,TRBJ2-3,TRBD2,TRBV12-3/TRBV12-4,CASSSIRLAGGADTQYF,TGTGCCAGCAGTTCCATTCGACTAGCGGGAGGCGCAGATACGCAGTATTTT
-,TRBJ2-5,-,TRBV27,CASSWTGAPETQYF,TGTGCCAGCAGTTGGACTGGGGCCCCGGAGACCCAGTACTTC
-,TRBJ2-1,TRBD2,TRBV27,CASTRGTSGYNEQFF,TGTGCCAGCACTAGAGGGACTAGCGGCTACAATGAGCAGTTCTTC
few,TRBJ2-7,-,TRBV5-1,CASRSAGSEQYF,TGCGCCAGCAGGTCCGCTGGGAGTGAGCAGTACTTC